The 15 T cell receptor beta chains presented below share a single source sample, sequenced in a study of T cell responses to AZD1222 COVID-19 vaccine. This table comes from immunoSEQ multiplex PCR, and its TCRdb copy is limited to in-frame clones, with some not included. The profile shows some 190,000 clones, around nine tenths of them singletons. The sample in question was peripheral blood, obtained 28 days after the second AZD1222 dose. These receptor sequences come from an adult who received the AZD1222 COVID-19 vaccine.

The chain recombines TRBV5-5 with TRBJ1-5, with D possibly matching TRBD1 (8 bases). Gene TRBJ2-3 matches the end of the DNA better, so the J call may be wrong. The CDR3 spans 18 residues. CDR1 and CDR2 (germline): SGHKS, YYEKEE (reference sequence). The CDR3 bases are TGTGCCAGCAGTATCGACAGGGGAGGGGGTGATAGCAATCAGCCCCAGTATTTT. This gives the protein CASSIDRGGGDSNQPQYF.

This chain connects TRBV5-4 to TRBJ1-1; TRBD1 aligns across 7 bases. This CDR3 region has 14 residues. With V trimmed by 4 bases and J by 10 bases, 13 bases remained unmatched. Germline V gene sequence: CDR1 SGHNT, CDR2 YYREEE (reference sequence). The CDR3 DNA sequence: TGTGCCAGCAGCACCACCGACAGGGCACTGGGAGCTTTCTTT. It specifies CASSTTDRALGAFF.

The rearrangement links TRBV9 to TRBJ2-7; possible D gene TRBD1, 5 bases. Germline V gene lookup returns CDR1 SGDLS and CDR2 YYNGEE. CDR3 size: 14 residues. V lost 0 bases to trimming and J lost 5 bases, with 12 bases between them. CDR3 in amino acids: CASSVGWTQHEQYF. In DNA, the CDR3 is TGTGCCAGCAGCGTAGGTTGGACACAGCACGAGCAGTACTTC. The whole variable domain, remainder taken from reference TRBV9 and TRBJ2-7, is DSGVTQTPKHLITATGQRVTLRCSPRSGDLSVYWYQQSLDQGLQFLIQYYNGEERAKGNILERFSAQQFPDLHSELNLSSLELGDSALYFCASSVGWTQHEQYFGPGTRLTVT.

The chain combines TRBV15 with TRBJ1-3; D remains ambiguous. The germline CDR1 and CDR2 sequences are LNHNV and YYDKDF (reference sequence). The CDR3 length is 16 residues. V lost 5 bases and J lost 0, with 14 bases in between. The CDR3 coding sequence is TGTGCCACCAGCCTTGAGGCCACAAACTCTGGAAACACCATATATTTT. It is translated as CATSLEATNSGNTIYF.

The CDR3 sequence is CASSLTENTEAFF. The DNA for the CDR3 is TGTGCCAGCAGCTTAACAGAGAACACTGAAGCTTTCTTT. The gene calls are TRBV7-7 and TRBJ1-1; D not certain. Germline loops: CDR1 SSHAT, CDR2 FNYEAQ (reference sequence). Trimming pared 2 bases from V and 1 base from J, leaving 5 bases between. The CDR3 has 13 amino acids.

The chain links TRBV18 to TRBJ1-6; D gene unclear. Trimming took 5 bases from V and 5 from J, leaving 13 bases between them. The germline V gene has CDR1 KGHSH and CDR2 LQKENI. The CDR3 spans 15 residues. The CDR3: CASSERRADNSPLHF. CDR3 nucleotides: TGTGCCAGCTCAGAAAGGCGGGCGGATAATTCACCCCTCCACTTT.

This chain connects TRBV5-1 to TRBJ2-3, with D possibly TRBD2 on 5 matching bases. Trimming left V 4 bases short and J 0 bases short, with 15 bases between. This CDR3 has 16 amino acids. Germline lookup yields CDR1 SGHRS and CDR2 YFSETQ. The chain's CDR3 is CASSAWTASSTDTQYF. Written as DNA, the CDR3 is TGCGCCAGCAGCGCCTGGACTGCTAGCAGCACAGATACGCAGTATTTT.

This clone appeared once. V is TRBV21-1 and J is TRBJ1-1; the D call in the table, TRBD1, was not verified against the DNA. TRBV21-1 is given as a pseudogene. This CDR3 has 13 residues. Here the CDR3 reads CASTRCGGTEAFF. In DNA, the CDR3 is TGTGCCAGCACCAGGTGTGGTGGCACTGAAGCTTTCTTT.

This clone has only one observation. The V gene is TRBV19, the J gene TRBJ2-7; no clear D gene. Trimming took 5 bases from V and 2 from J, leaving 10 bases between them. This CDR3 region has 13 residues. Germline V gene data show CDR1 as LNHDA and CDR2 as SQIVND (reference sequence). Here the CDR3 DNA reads TGTGCCAGTAGTCTCGAGCTCACCTACGAGCAGTACTTC. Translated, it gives CASSLELTYEQYF.

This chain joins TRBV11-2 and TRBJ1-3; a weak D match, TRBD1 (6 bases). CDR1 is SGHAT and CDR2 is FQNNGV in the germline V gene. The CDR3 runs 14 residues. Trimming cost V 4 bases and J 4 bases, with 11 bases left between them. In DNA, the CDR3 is TGTGCCAGCAGCTCCCATGGACAGGGAAACACCATATATTTT. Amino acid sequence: CASSSHGQGNTIYF.

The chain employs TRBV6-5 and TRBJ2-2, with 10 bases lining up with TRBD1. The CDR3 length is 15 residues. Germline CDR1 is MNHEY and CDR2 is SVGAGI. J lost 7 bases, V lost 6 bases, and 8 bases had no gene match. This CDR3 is CASSPGTGVGGELFF. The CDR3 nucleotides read TGTGCCAGCAGCCCCGGGACAGGGGTTGGCGGGGAGCTGTTTTTT.

The CDR3 DNA reads TGTGCCAGCAGCTTGAAGTCGGGCTCACCCCTCCACTTT. Amino acids: CASSLKSGSPLHF. The chain joins TRBV5-6 to TRBJ1-6, with D unclear. The CDR3 totals 13 residues. Germline V lookup: CDR1 SGHDT, CDR2 YYEEEE. Trimming took 1 base from V and 10 from J, leaving 9 bases between them.

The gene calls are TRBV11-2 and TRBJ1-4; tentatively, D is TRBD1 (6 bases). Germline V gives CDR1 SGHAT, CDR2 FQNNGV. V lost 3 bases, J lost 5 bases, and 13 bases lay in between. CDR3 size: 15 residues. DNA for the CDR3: TGTGCCAGCAGCTTTGCCCAGGGGTGGAATGAAAAACTGTTTTTT. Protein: CASSFAQGWNEKLFF.

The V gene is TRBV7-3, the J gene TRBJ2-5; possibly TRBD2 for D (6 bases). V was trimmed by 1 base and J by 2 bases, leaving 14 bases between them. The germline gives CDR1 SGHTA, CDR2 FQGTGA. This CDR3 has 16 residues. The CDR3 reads CASSLRSGGIQETQYF. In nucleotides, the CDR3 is TGTGCCAGCAGCTTAAGGTCTGGGGGGATACAAGAGACCCAGTACTTC.

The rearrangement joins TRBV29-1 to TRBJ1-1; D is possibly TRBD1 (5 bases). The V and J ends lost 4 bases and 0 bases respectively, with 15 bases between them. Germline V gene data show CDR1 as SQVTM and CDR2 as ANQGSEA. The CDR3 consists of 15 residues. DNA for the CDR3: TGCAGCGTTGGTCATGGGGCGCCCATGAACACTGAAGCTTTCTTT. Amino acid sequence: CSVGHGAPMNTEAFF. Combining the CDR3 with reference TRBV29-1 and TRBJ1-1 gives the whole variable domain SAVISQKPSRDICQRGTSLTIQCQVDSQVTMMFWYRQQPGQSLTLIATANQGSEATYESGFVIDKFPISRPNLTFSTLTVSNMSPEDSSIYLCSVGHGAPMNTEAFFGQGTRLTVV.